These 4 T cell receptor beta chains came from one sample sequenced in a study of blood T cell repertoires in COVID-19. Clones were sequenced by immunoSEQ multiplex PCR, and TCRdb holds only the in-frame ones, with some missing. The data hold roughly 100,000 clones, with roughly four fifths observed a single time. The material sequenced was peripheral blood. The receptors come from a man between 65 and 85 years old with acute or convalescent COVID-19.

This clone occurred a few times. The chain uses TRBV29-1 and TRBJ2-5; maybe TRBD1 (5 bases). V gave up 7 bases and J gave up 2 bases, with 11 bases separating them. The length of the CDR3 is 12 residues. Germline-derived CDR1 and CDR2 are SQVTM and ANQGSEA. CDR3 residues: CSAGAQQETQYF. The DNA of the CDR3 is TGCAGCGCTGGGGCACAGCAAGAGACCCAGTACTTC.

This chain uses TRBV28 with TRBJ2-7; a weak D match, TRBD1 (7 bases). CDR1 is MDHEN and CDR2 is SYDVKM in the germline V gene. The CDR3 is 13 residues long. V gave up 6 bases and J gave up 3 bases, with 12 bases separating them. The CDR3 DNA is TGTGCCAGCAGACAGGGGACTGACTACGAGCAGTACTTC. This codes for CASRQGTDYEQYF.

As concerns this clone: Other nucleotide sequences in the sample specify the same CDR3. The CDR3 DNA is TGTGCCAGCAGCCCTGACCGGGATCAGCCCCAGCATTTT. Translation gives CASSPDRDQPQHF. The chain recombines TRBV27 with TRBJ1-5; no clear D. Germline V CDR1 and CDR2: MNHEY, SMNVEV (reference sequence). V lost 6 bases, J lost 5 bases, and 11 bases lay in between. The CDR3 contains 13 residues.

The J gene is TRBJ1-1, the V gene TRBV30; D may be TRBD1 (5 bases). Trimming removed 2 bases from V and 5 bases from J, with 12 bases in between. There are 13 residues in the CDR3. Per the germline V gene, CDR1 is GTSNPN and CDR2 is SVGIG (reference sequence). CDR3 coding DNA: TGTGCCTGGAGTTTCGGCGGGGGAACTGAAGCTTTCTTT. Its protein is CAWSFGGGTEAFF.